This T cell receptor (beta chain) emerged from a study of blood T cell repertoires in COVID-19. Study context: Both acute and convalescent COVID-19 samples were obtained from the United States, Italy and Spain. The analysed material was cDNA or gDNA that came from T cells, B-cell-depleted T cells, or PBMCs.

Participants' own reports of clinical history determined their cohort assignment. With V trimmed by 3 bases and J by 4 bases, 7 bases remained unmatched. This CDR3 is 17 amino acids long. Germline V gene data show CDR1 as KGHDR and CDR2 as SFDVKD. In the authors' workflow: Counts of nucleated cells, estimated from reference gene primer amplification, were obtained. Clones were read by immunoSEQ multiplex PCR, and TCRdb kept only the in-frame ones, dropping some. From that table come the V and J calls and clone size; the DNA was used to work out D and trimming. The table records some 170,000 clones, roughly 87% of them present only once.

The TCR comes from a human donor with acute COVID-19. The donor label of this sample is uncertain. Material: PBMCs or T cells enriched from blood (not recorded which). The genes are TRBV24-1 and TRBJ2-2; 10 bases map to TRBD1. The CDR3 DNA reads TGTGCCACCAGTGATACGGGACAGGGGTTTAGCACCGGGGAGCTGTTTTTT. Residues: CATSDTGQGFSTGELFF.